These T cell receptor beta chains were read from a single sample in a study of OX40 agonist ivuxolimab in advanced cancers. Profiling relied on immunoSEQ multiplex PCR, and the TCRdb table lists in-frame clones only, not all of them. The table has about 48,000 clones, about 81% seen once; the top ten hold 0.9% to 1.2%. Sequencing was performed on CD4+ or CD8+ T cells sorted from blood, taken in a trial of the OX40 agonist ivuxolimab. The receptors stem from an adult with an advanced solid tumor such as melanoma, head and neck, liver or kidney cancer. CDR3s include the opening cysteine and the closing phenylalanine or tryptophan. D genes are given only for firm matches. Clone size is shown for a subset of rows, as once, few, many or a class of expanded clone.

>.|TRBJ1-1|TRBD1|TRBV18
TGTGCCAGCTCACCGGGGGGGCAGGGGGGCACTGAAGCTTTCTTT
CASSPGGQGGTEAFF
>.|TRBJ2-1|TRBD2|TRBV28
TGTGCCAGCATCGGGGGGACTTCCTACAATGAGCAGTTCTTC
CASIGGTSYNEQFF
>.|TRBJ1-5|.|TRBV7-2
TGTGCCAGCAGCTCCCCAAATCAGCCCCAGCATTTT
CASSSPNQPQHF
>.|TRBJ2-2|.|TRBV6-5
TGTGCCAGCAGCGCTGGACAGAACACCGGGGAGCTGTTTTTT
CASSAGQNTGELFF
>.|TRBJ1-2|.|TRBV28
TGTGCCAGCAGTGTCCAGGAGGACTACACCTTC
CASSVQEDYTF
>.|TRBJ2-2|.|TRBV4-3
TGCGCCAGCAGCCTTGAGGGGGACCCGGACACCGGGGAGCTGTTTTTT
CASSLEGDPDTGELFF
>.|TRBJ1-6|.|TRBV5-5
TGTGCCAGCAGCCCCGATAGCCGGGGAGATAATTCACCCCTCCACTTT
CASSPDSRGDNSPLHF
>.|TRBJ2-3|.|TRBV2
TGTGCCAGCAGCTTTAGCCCAGATACGCAGTATTTT
CASSFSPDTQYF
>few|TRBJ1-1|.|TRBV7-3
TGTGCCAGCAGCTTAGGCCTTCCGGGCACTGAAGCTTTCTTT
CASSLGLPGTEAFF
>.|TRBJ2-7|.|TRBV19
TGTGCCAGTAGTATCGACGGGACAAGCTCCTACGAGCAGTACTTC
CASSIDGTSSYEQYF
>.|TRBJ1-1|.|TRBV19
TGTGCCAGTAGTATGGGGTTGAACACTGAAGCTTTCTTT
CASSMGLNTEAFF
>.|TRBJ2-1|.|TRBV30
TGTGCCTGGAGTCGAAGCGGCACCTACAATGAGCAGTTCTTC
CAWSRSGTYNEQFF
>once|TRBJ2-2|TRBD1|TRBV18
TGTGCCAGCTCATCTCAAGAGAGACAGGGAACCGGGGAGCTGTTTTTT
CASSSQERQGTGELFF
>.|TRBJ1-6|.|TRBV28
TGTGCCAGCCAGGGCGCGGACTCCTATAATTCACCCCTCCACTTT
CASQGADSYNSPLHF
>.|TRBJ2-3|.|TRBV4-1
TGCGCCAGCAGCCAAGAGGGGGGCCGCACAGATACGCAGTATTTT
CASSQEGGRTDTQYF
>.|TRBJ2-3|.|TRBV5-8
TGTGCCAGCAGTCCTCTAGCGATACTGACAGATACGCAGTATTTT
CASSPLAILTDTQYF
>.|TRBJ2-7|.|TRBV6-1
TGTGCCAGCAGTGAATACAAGTACGAGCAGTACTTC
CASSEYKYEQYF
>once|TRBJ1-2|TRBD1|TRBV27
TGTGCCAGCAGTACAGGGGGCTATGGCTACACCTTC
CASSTGGYGYTF
>once|TRBJ1-2|TRBD1|TRBV7-2
TGTGCCAGCAGCTTCGGTTATACCGGGACAGGGAACTATGGCTACACCTTC
CASSFGYTGTGNYGYTF
>.|TRBJ2-1|TRBD2|TRBV7-2
TGTGCCAGCAGCGCCGGGAGGAAGGGTGAGCAGTTCTTC
CASSAGRKGEQFF
>.|TRBJ2-3|.|TRBV21-1
TGTGCCAGCAGCAATCGGGAGCTAGAGATCACAGATACGCAGTATTTT
CASSNRELEITDTQYF
>.|TRBJ2-7|TRBD2|TRBV4-2
TGTGCCAGCAGCCTGCAGCTAGCGGGAGAGGGGGCCGCCTACGAGCAGTACTTC
CASSLQLAGEGAAYEQYF
>.|TRBJ1-3|TRBD1|TRBV4-1
TGCGCCAGCAGCCACGGCTCGCGGCCCGGGACAGGGCCGGATCGGCGGGGAAACACCATATATTTT
CASSHGSRPGTGPDRRGNTIYF
>.|TRBJ2-5|TRBD1|TRBV11-3
TGTGCCAGCAGCCCCCGGACAGGGGGAATGGAGGAGCAGTACTTC
CASSPRTGGMEEQYF
>.|TRBJ2-3|.|TRBV6-1
TGTGCCAGCAGGTGGTGGGGCTACACAGGTACGCAGTATTTT
CASRWWGYTGTQYF
>.|TRBJ1-6|.|TRBV6-1
TGTGCCAGCAGTGAAGAAATTAGGGGACCTCACTTT
CASSEEIRGPHF
>once|TRBJ2-5|TRBD2|TRBV5-1
TGCGCCAGCAGCAGTCTAGCGGGAGGCGAGGAGACCCAGTACTTC
CASSSLAGGEETQYF
>.|TRBJ1-5|.|TRBV28
TGTGCCAGCATGGACAGAGATAGCAATCAGCCCCAGCATTTT
CASMDRDSNQPQHF
>.|TRBJ2-1|.|TRBV7-6
TGTGCCAGCAGCTTACAGCTTTACAATGAGCAGTTCTTC
CASSLQLYNEQFF
>.|TRBJ2-4|TRBD2|TRBV11-1
TGTGCCAGCAGCCTCGCGTCCGTCGGGAGGGTAGCCAAAAACATTCAGTACTTC
CASSLASVGRVAKNIQYF
>.|TRBJ2-7|.|TRBV29-1
TGCAGCGACCAGGGTTACGAGCAGTACTTC
CSDQGYEQYF
>.|TRBJ2-3|.|TRBV11-2
TGTGCCAGTAGGCTTCTCACAGATACGCAGTATTTT
CASRLLTDTQYF
>.|TRBJ2-1|TRBD2|TRBV25-1
TGTGCCAGCAGTGAACGGGAGGGAGGTTACAATGAGCAGTTCTTC
CASSEREGGYNEQFF
>.|TRBJ1-1|TRBD1|TRBV19
TGTGCCAGTAGTGTCGTCAGGGGGCATTTACCAGCCACTGAAGCTTTCTTT
CASSVVRGHLPATEAFF
>.|TRBJ2-7|.|TRBV20-1
TGCAGTGCTAGGGACGCCTACGAGCAGTACTTC
CSARDAYEQYF
>.|TRBJ2-7|TRBD2|TRBV7-3
TGTGCCAGCAGCCCCACCCGGGGGGCCTACGAGCAGTACTTC
CASSPTRGAYEQYF
>.|TRBJ2-2|.|TRBV15
TGTGCCACCAGCAGAGACCAGGGGACCGGGGAGCTGTTTTTT
CATSRDQGTGELFF
>.|TRBJ2-3|.|TRBV18
TGTGCCAGCTCACCACCCACAGATACGCAGTATTTT
CASSPPTDTQYF
>.|TRBJ1-5|.|TRBV7-9
TGTGCCAGCAGCTTAGACAGAACATATAGCAATCAGCCCCAGCATTTT
CASSLDRTYSNQPQHF
>.|TRBJ1-5|.|TRBV9
TGTGCCAGCAGCCAGGGTAGAAGCAATCAGCCCCAGCATTTT
CASSQGRSNQPQHF
>.|TRBJ1-1|.|TRBV27
TGTGCCAGCAGTTCGCATAAGGGGGTTCGGGCTGAAGCTTTCTTT
CASSSHKGVRAEAFF
>.|TRBJ1-1|.|TRBV2
TGTGCCAACACTCTTAAGATGAGCACTGAAGCTTTCTTT
CANTLKMSTEAFF
>few|TRBJ2-1|TRBD2|TRBV11-3
TGTGCCAGCAGCGGGAGGGGTAATGAGCAGTTCTTC
CASSGRGNEQFF
>.|TRBJ1-5|.|TRBV10-1
TGCGCCAGCAGTCAGAGGCGCGGGAATCAGCCCCAGCATTTT
CASSQRRGNQPQHF
>.|TRBJ2-3|.|TRBV7-2
TGTGCCAGCAGGACGGCTAGCACAGATACGCAGTATTTT
CASRTASTDTQYF
>.|TRBJ1-1|TRBD1|TRBV9
TGTGCCAGCAGCGGTGACAGGGCGAACACTGAAGCTTTCTTT
CASSGDRANTEAFF
>.|TRBJ2-7|.|TRBV5-6
TGTGCCAGCAGCTTAAGTGGTTCTGTGCAGTACTTC
CASSLSGSVQYF
>.|TRBJ1-1|.|TRBV19
TGTGCCAGTAGTATAGATAAGCGCAGCGGGAACACTGAAGCTTTCTTT
CASSIDKRSGNTEAFF